This T cell receptor (beta chain) emerged from a study of cytomegalovirus exposure and HLA in healthy donors. Study background: In a later analysis, it was reported that the approximately 120 validation repertoires had been produced on the same platform as the 700 or so repertoires belonging to the first cohort.

General study points: Some TCR beta chains (approximately 180 of them) were listed as cytomegalovirus-associated.

The protocol was immunoSEQ multiplex PCR, while the TCRdb copy is restricted to in-frame clones and leaves out a portion. Of fewer than 250,000 clones in the sample, 75% to 90% are singletons; the top ten hold around 15%. In the case of this clone: The antigen is unknown.

Source material: PBMCs. This sequence was found in a woman in her twenties or thirties in good health and CMV-seropositive.

The CDR3 DNA sequence: TGTGCCAGCAGCTTGAGTATGAACACTGAAGCTTTCTTT. Translating it yields CASSLSMNTEAFF. The chain is built from TRBV11-2 and TRBJ1-1, with D unresolved. Trimming removed 3 bases from V and 0 bases from J, with 5 bases in between. The CDR3 runs to 13 residues. Germline V gene lookup returns CDR1 SGHAT and CDR2 FQNNGV.